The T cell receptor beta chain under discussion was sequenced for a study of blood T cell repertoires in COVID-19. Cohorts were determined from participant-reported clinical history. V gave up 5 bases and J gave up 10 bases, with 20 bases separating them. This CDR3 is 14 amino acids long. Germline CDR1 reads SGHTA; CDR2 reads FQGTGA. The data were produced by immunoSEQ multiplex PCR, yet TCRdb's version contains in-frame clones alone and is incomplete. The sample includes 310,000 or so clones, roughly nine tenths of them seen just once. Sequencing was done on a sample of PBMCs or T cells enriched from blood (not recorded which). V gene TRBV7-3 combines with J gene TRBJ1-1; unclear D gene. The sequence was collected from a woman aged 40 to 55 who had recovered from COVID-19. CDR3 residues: CASSQAHPSPVAFF. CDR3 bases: TGTGCCAGCAGCCAAGCGCACCCCTCTCCGGTAGCTTTCTTT.